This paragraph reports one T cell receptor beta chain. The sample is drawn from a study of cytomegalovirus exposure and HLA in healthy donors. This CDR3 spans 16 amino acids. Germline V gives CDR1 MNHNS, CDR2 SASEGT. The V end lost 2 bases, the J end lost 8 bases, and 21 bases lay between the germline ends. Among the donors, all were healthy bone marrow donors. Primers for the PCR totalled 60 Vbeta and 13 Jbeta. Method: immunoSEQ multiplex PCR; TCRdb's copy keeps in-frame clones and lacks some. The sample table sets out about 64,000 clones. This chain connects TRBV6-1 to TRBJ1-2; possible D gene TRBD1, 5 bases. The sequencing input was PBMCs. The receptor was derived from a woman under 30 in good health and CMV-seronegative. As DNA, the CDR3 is TGTGCCAGCAGTGAACCGATGGCAGGGCAGGATTTGGGCTACACCTTC. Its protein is CASSEPMAGQDLGYTF.